These T cell receptor beta chains were read from a single sample in a study of blood T cell repertoires in COVID-19. TCRdb keeps only in-frame clones here, not all; method: immunoSEQ multiplex PCR. The table lists 49,000 or so clones, around 86% of them singletons. The sample consisted of peripheral blood. Receptors were obtained from a man in his fifties with active COVID-19. The CDR3 runs from the conserved cysteine through the conserved F or W.

V gene	J gene	CDR3 protein
TRBV6-5	TRBJ1-1	CASSGQGSPNTEAFF
TRBV6-5	TRBJ2-7	CASRRLAGAYEQYF
TRBV2	TRBJ2-7	CALRGTGRPSYEQYF
TRBV3-1/TRBV3-2	TRBJ1-4	CASSPQQGGSEKLFF
TRBV2	TRBJ2-3	CASRALAGYGDTQYF
TRBV14	TRBJ2-3	CASSHAELGTDTQYF
TRBV1	TRBJ2-2	CTSEDSRGRRNTGELFF
TRBV25-1	TRBJ1-2	CASSVLGAGTYGYTF
TRBV30	TRBJ1-3	CAWSVLEWNTIYF
TRBV7-6	TRBJ2-7	CASSLAGQGSYEQYF
TRBV5-4	TRBJ1-1	CASSARQGANTEAFF
TRBV19	TRBJ2-1	CASRGLANRGNEQFF
TRBV2	TRBJ2-1	CAQRRGGAEQFF